These 22 T cell receptor beta chains were sequenced from one sample in a study of cytomegalovirus exposure and HLA in healthy donors. Vbeta (60) and Jbeta (13) primers were used in the PCR. Clones were sequenced by immunoSEQ multiplex PCR, and TCRdb holds only the in-frame ones, with some missing. This sample has some 150,000 clones, with 78% found just once. The sample consisted of PBMCs. The receptors here all came from a male donor in good health and CMV-seronegative.

This clone was seen once. The chain uses TRBV15 and TRBJ1-1; unclear D gene. From germline, CDR1 is LNHNV and CDR2 YYDKDF (reference sequence). The CDR3 contains 15 residues. Trimming cost V 0 bases and J 0 bases, with 8 bases left between them. The CDR3 DNA reads TGTGCCACCAGCAGAGATCTGTCTTTGAACACTGAAGCTTTCTTT. The encoded protein is CATSRDLSLNTEAFF.

Written as DNA, the CDR3 is TGTGCCAGCAGCTTAGGGGCTACCGGGGCCAACGTCCTGACTTTC. Protein: CASSLGATGANVLTF. The V call is TRBV7-2, the J call TRBJ2-6; D gene ambiguous. V lost 1 base and J 4 bases, leaving 8 bases between the germline ends. Germline CDR1 SGHTA, CDR2 FQGNSA. The CDR3 runs 15 residues. The entire variable domain, with the rest obtained from reference TRBV7-2 and TRBJ2-6, is as follows: GAGVSQSPSNKVTEKGKDVELRCDPISGHTALYWYRQSLGQGLEFLIYFQGNSAPDKSGLPSDRFSAERTGGSVSTLTIQRTQQEDSAVYLCASSLGATGANVLTFGAGSRLTVL.

This clone was seen more than once but under ten times. V and J are TRBV7-8 and TRBJ2-1; maybe TRBD2 (6 bases). From germline, CDR1 is SGHVS and CDR2 FQNEAQ. The CDR3 contains 14 residues. V gave up 5 bases and J gave up 4 bases, with 12 bases separating them. CDR3 in amino acids: CASSQSGRYNEQFF. The CDR3 DNA reads TGTGCCAGCAGCCAAAGCGGGCGATACAATGAGCAGTTCTTC.

V and J are TRBV5-1 and TRBJ2-2, with D perhaps matching TRBD1 (7 bases). V was cut by 1 base and J by 6 bases, with 13 bases left in between. This CDR3 spans 15 amino acids. Germline V lookup: CDR1 SGHRS, CDR2 YFSETQ. The CDR3 DNA reads TGCGCCAGCAGCTTGCAGGGACAGCGGGCCGGGGAGCTGTTTTTT. It is translated as CASSLQGQRAGELFF.

This clone was observed a few times. The chain joins TRBV10-3 to TRBJ1-2; D might be TRBD1 (5 bases). Trimming left V 4 bases short and J 5 bases short, with 8 bases between. Germline V gene data show CDR1 as ENHRY and CDR2 as SYGVKD. This CDR3 has 12 residues. CDR3 loop: CAISARDYGYTF. The CDR3 nucleotides read TGTGCCATCAGTGCCAGGGATTATGGCTACACCTTC.

This rearrangement joins TRBV6-1 to TRBJ2-1; the D gene is possibly TRBD1 (6 bases). This CDR3 region has 16 residues. The germline gives CDR1 MNHNS, CDR2 SASEGT. V was shortened by 3 bases and J by 9 bases, with 21 bases between the two germline ends. CDR3 nucleotide sequence: TGTGCCAGCAGTGACTTGGGTAGGGGGTATGGGGTTGAGCAGTTCTTC. Encoded protein: CASSDLGRGYGVEQFF.

This chain links TRBV28 with TRBJ1-6; 7 bases are shared with TRBD1. The V gene end was trimmed by 5 bases and the J gene end by 9 bases; junction bases not matched to a gene: 10. Per germline, CDR1 MDHEN and CDR2 SYDVKM. The CDR3 totals 15 residues. CDR3 loop: CASSPWTGMGSPLHF. The CDR3 region has the DNA TGTGCCAGCAGTCCATGGACAGGAATGGGTTCACCCCTCCACTTT.

The chain uses TRBV5-5 and TRBJ2-6, with 9 bases aligning to TRBD1. The CDR3 sequence is 17 residues long. V shed 4 bases, J shed 8 bases, and the junction held 13 bases outside the gene matches. Germline loops: CDR1 SGHKS, CDR2 YYEKEE (reference sequence). The chain's CDR3 is CASSRTGELGMSNVLTF. The CDR3 nucleotides read TGTGCCAGCAGCCGGACAGGGGAGCTTGGGATGTCCAACGTCCTGACTTTC.

The chain employs TRBV5-1 and TRBJ2-7; D gene uncertain. Germline V gene sequence: CDR1 SGHRS, CDR2 YFSETQ. V was trimmed by 0 bases and J by 7 bases, leaving 8 bases between them. This CDR3 region has 12 residues. CDR3 amino acids: CASSLGFGEQYF. The CDR3 DNA reads as TGCGCCAGCAGCTTGGGGTTCGGGGAGCAGTACTTC.

J is TRBJ2-7 and V is TRBV5-1, with TRBD2 identical over 7 bases. From germline, CDR1 is SGHRS and CDR2 YFSETQ. J lost 4 bases, V lost 1 base, and 8 bases had no gene match. The CDR3 totals 15 residues. Here the CDR3 reads CASSLRASGPYEQYF. DNA of the CDR3: TGCGCCAGCAGCTTGCGGGCTAGCGGTCCTTACGAGCAGTACTTC.

The chain combines TRBV15 with TRBJ1-4; D perhaps matches TRBD1 (6 bases). Germline CDR1 LNHNV, CDR2 YYDKDF (reference sequence). Trimming removed 0 bases at V and 4 bases at J, with 15 bases between. This CDR3 is 17 amino acids long. CDR3 residues: CATSRDLSRGYNEKLFF. CDR3 nucleotide sequence: TGTGCCACCAGCAGAGATCTTAGCAGGGGCTATAATGAAAAACTGTTTTTT.

This chain uses TRBV19 with TRBJ1-2, with D uncertain. Germline-derived CDR1 and CDR2 are LNHDA and SQIVND (reference sequence). V gave up 3 bases and J gave up 2 bases, with 10 bases separating them. There are 14 residues in the CDR3. In nucleotides, the CDR3 is TGTGCCAGTAGTATCGGAGGAGGGAACTATGGCTACACCTTC. Protein product: CASSIGGGNYGYTF.

The V and J genes are TRBV9 and TRBJ1-2, with a tentative D call TRBD1 (5 bases). Trimming left V 2 bases short and J 1 base short, with 15 bases between. Germline-derived CDR1 and CDR2 are SGDLS and YYNGEE. This CDR3 has 16 residues. This chain's CDR3 is CASSVGGTADNYGYTF. In DNA form, the CDR3 reads TGTGCCAGCAGCGTGGGCGGGACGGCGGATAACTATGGCTACACCTTC.

Written as DNA, the CDR3 is TGTGCCAGCAGCGCCGGACTAGCGGGGGGGACTTACTCAGATACGCAGTATTTT. This gives the protein CASSAGLAGGTYSDTQYF. The J gene is TRBJ2-3, the V gene TRBV9; 15 bases are shared with TRBD2. The CDR3 extends over 18 amino acids. The V and J ends lost 3 bases and 4 bases, in that order; junction bases with no gene match: 9. Looked up from germline, CDR1 is SGDLS and CDR2 is YYNGEE.

As regards this clone: At one end, the junction sequence differs from germline, possibly due to a read error. V usage is TRBV16 and J usage is TRBJ2-7, with D uncertain. The CDR3 loop spans 12 amino acids. Per the germline V gene, CDR1 is KGHSY and CDR2 is FQNENV. CDR3: CASSLGAYERYF. The CDR3 DNA sequence: TGTGCCAGCAGCCTAGGTGCCTACGAGCGGTACTTC.

This clone came up once. The J gene is TRBJ2-7, the V gene TRBV11-2, with a possible D match to TRBD1 (5 bases). The germline V and J ends were trimmed by 6 bases and 7 bases, with 16 bases remaining between them. There are 13 residues in the CDR3. CDR1 SGHAT and CDR2 FQNNGV come from the germline V gene. This CDR3 is CASRPPGSGEQYF. The CDR3 bases are TGTGCCAGCAGACCCCCAGGGTCCGGGGAGCAGTACTTC.

The genes are TRBV4-1 and TRBJ2-5, with 9 bases matching TRBD1. From germline, CDR1 is MGHRA and CDR2 YSYEKL. V dropped 9 bases and J dropped 5; count of bases not matched to a gene: 16. The CDR3 is 16 amino acids. The CDR3 nucleotides read TGCGCCAGTAGTAGGACAGGGGAATTACTGAGGGAGACCCAGTACTTC. Residues: CASSRTGELLRETQYF.

The rearrangement joins TRBV18 to TRBJ2-7; 7 nucleotides line up with TRBD1. Trimming cost V 3 bases and J 7 bases; bases outside gene matches: 6. Germline lookup yields CDR1 KGHSH and CDR2 LQKENI. The CDR3 loop spans 13 amino acids. The CDR3 sequence is CASSPTGVREQYF. DNA of the CDR3: TGTGCCAGCTCACCTACAGGGGTTAGGGAGCAGTACTTC.

A single count supports this clone. The rearrangement links TRBV7-9 to TRBJ2-5, with 10 bases that match TRBD1. The end of the DNA fits TRBJ2-7 better, so the J call may be wrong. The CDR3 spans 15 residues. Germline CDR1 and CDR2: SEHNR and FQNEAQ (reference sequence). CDR3 sequence (DNA): TGTGCCAGCAGCCAGGGACAGGGGAAGGCCTACGAGCAGTACTTC. Translation: CASSQGQGKAYEQYF.

CDR3 coding DNA: TGTGCCAGCAGAAAAGGGGACAGGGGGACGACAGATACGCAGTATTTT. Its translation: CASRKGDRGTTDTQYF. The V gene is TRBV27, the J gene TRBJ2-3; 11 nucleotides align to TRBD1. Germline V CDR1 and CDR2: MNHEY, SMNVEV (reference sequence). This CDR3 comprises 16 residues. V lost 6 bases to trimming and J lost 3 bases; unmatched junction nucleotides: 8.

The chain is built from TRBV5-6 and TRBJ2-7, with a weak D call TRBD2 (5 bases). The germline gives CDR1 SGHDT, CDR2 YYEEEE. The V and J ends lost 5 bases and 7 bases respectively, with 10 bases between them. CDR3 size: 11 residues. The CDR3 loop reads CASSLEGEQYF. The CDR3, as DNA: TGTGCCAGCAGTTTAGAGGGAGAGCAGTACTTC.

This chain links TRBV29-1 with TRBJ2-7; 8 bases map to TRBD1. The V gene end was trimmed by 7 bases and the J gene end by 0 bases; junction bases not matched to a gene: 11. This CDR3 has 15 amino acids. CDR1 SQVTM and CDR2 ANQGSEA come from the germline V gene. The DNA of the CDR3 is TGCAGCGCCGCGACGTGGACAGGGAGCTCCTACGAGCAGTACTTC. Encoded protein: CSAATWTGSSYEQYF.